This T cell receptor (beta chain) was obtained from a study of blood T cells in healthy people across ages (dated by TCRdb to between 2014 and 2017). At the level of the whole study: In model experiments, template switching captured about one uniquely barcoded TCR beta cDNA molecule for every two T cells. Donors of different ages were randomly distributed across sequencing lanes to avoid experimental bias. The study measured age-related changes in TCR beta repertoire diversity using deep sequencing normalized with unique cDNA molecular identifiers. Two additional independent replicas of 1 million unique cDNA reads from the same blood draw were analyzed for two donors (one aged 18 to 30 and one aged 80 or older). Four age groups were formed from the donors: young (average about 16 years), middle-aged (less than 40), aged (roughly 56) and long-lived (more than 75).

Paper-wide results and their limitations: Estimates of total diversity from one million sequenced T cells were regarded as lower bounds and underestimates. Compared with the aged group, the long-lived group had more naive CD4+ T cells, fewer expanded clones and increased TCR diversity, suggesting age selection. Bulk unsorted PBMC profiling prevented conclusive comparison of naive and antigen-experienced compartments. Observed TCR beta diversity per million T cells fell roughly linearly with age, and a significant reduction was already apparent by age roughly 40. Observed TCR beta diversity correlated strongly with the percentage of naive T cells measured by flow cytometry. The CMV infection status of donors was not known, potentially confounding age-related changes in expanded clonotypes.

V loses 3 bases of germline sequence and J loses 0 bases, and the interval between the two ends is 15 bases. CDR3 length: 17 amino acids, cysteine to phenylalanine. Just the 51-base CDR3 DNA is kept, in frame starting at base 1. The germline V gene sets CDR1 to KGHDR and CDR2 to SFDVKD. The roughly 37 donors, aged roughly 6 to 95 years, were systemically healthy Caucasian individuals from Russia. Each donor gave around 9.9 milliliters of peripheral blood, collected into EDTA-treated Vacutainer tubes. Ficoll-Paque density-gradient centrifugation was used to isolate PBMCs, with at least 6.5 million per sample. Trizol reagent was used to extract total RNA from the PBMCs, yielding at least 6 micrograms per sample. For every donor, flow cytometry on a PBMC aliquot measured the percentage of naive CD45RAhigh/CD27high T cells. Libraries were prepared through 5' RACE. Reads for this sample came from an Illumina HiSeq 2500. A second roughly 7 to 11 cycle PCR used a sample-barcoded 5' primer and a J-beta primer mix. A template-switch 5' adaptor carrying 12 random nucleotides introduced a unique molecular identifier onto each TCR beta cDNA molecule. Each sample yielded at least 2.5 million CDR3-containing paired-end reads. The Mint cDNA synthesis kit, primed by a TRBC-specific oligonucleotide, was used to synthesize first-strand cDNA from all RNA. All cDNA was treated with uracil-DNA glycosylase and then went through a first 18-cycle PCR with the universal primers M1SS and BC2_uni_R. As for the authors' bioinformatics: Normalization of each sample was performed by random selection of 1 million high-quality reads, each carrying a distinct molecular identifier. Instead of being binned into consensus sequences, reads that shared molecular identifiers were thrown out. CDR3 identification, clonotype clustering and error correction used MiTCR with a Q25 quality threshold and the strictest error-elimination algorithm. A nonparametric unseen species model with Euler transformation was used to estimate lower-bound total TCR beta diversity. TCRdb redid the processing of the public reads, applying fastp at Q25 and MiXCR, and retained in-frame beta chains. Rows with a matching CDR3 protein are joined into one entry that keeps the most common DNA and genes. These V and J calls derive from TCRdb rather than the authors' analysis. This sample gives about 1.8 million distinct CDR3 sequences in total; 49% of them show up just once. The ten biggest clones cover 2.1% of the sample.

Comments on this clonotype: Its antigen specificity is not known. No base-level quality is on record; no much larger clone is a single base apart.

The chain is encoded by TRBV24-1 joined to TRBJ2-3, with no D gene named confidently. The TCR was taken from a woman aged 40 to 49 in good health. Input material: blood. The bases are TGTGCCACCAGTGATAGTGGTATTGGGGAAAGCACAGATACGCAGTATTTT. Its protein is CATSDSGIGESTDTQYF.